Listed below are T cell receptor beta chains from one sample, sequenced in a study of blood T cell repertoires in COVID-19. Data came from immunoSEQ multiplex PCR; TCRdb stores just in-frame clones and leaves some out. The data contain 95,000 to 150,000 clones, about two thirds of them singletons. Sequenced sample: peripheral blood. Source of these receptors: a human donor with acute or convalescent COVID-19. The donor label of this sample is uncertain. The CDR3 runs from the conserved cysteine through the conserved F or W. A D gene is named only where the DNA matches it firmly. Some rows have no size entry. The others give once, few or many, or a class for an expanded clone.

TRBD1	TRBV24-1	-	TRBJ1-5	CATSGPGQGEGLGNQPQHF	TGTGCCACCAGTGGACCGGGACAGGGGGAAGGACTGGGCAATCAGCCCCAGCATTTT
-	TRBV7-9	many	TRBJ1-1	CASTVTGIEAFF	TGTGCCAGCACCGTTACAGGGATTGAAGCTTTCTTT
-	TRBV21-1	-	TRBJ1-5	CASGGRQGAVNQPQHF	TGTGCCAGCGGCGGTAGGCAGGGCGCGGTCAATCAGCCCCAGCATTTT
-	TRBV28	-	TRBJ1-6	CASRRVLYNSPLHF	TGTGCCAGCAGACGAGTCCTTTATAATTCACCCCTCCACTTT
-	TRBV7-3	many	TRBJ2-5	CASSWDNQETQYF	TGTGCCAGCAGCTGGGACAACCAAGAGACCCAGTACTTC
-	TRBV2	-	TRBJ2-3	CASSSQGDTQYF	TGTGCCAGCAGTTCCCAGGGAGATACGCAGTATTTT
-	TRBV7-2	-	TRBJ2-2	CASSLRGTNTGELFF	TGTGCCAGCAGCTTACGGGGGACGAACACCGGGGAGCTGTTTTTT
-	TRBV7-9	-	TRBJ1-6	CASSLTGSYNSPLHF	TGTGCCAGCAGCTTAACAGGGTCCTATAATTCACCCCTCCACTTT
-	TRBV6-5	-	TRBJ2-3	CASSYKGPSFTDTQYF	TGTGCCAGCAGTTACAAAGGCCCTAGTTTCACAGATACGCAGTATTTT
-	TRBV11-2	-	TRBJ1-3	CASSLVRGRNTIYF	TGTGCCAGCAGCTTAGTAAGAGGGAGGAACACCATATATTTT
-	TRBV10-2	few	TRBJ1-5	CASSRDNSNQPQHF	TGCGCCAGTTCCCGGGACAATAGCAATCAGCCCCAGCATTTT
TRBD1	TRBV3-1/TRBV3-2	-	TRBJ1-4	CASSQGGGREKLFF	TGTGCCAGCAGCCAAGGAGGGGGCAGGGAAAAACTGTTTTTT
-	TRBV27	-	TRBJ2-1	CASSLIPRNEQFF	TGTGCCAGCAGTTTAATCCCCAGGAATGAGCAGTTCTTC
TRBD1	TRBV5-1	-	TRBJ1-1	CASSPTGANEAFF	TGCGCCAGCAGCCCGACAGGGGCCAATGAAGCTTTCTTT
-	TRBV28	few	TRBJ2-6	CASSPPPGVAPFSGANVLTF	TGTGCCAGCAGTCCCCCTCCGGGGGTGGCTCCCTTTTCTGGGGCCAACGTCCTGACTTTC
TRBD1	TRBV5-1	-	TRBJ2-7	CASSRDRRTYEQYF	TGCGCCAGCAGCAGGGACAGGCGTACCTACGAGCAGTACTTC
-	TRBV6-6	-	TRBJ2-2	CASSYSTGLRGGELFF	TGTGCCAGCAGTTACTCGACGGGGCTCAGGGGCGGGGAGCTGTTTTTT
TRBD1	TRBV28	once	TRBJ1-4	CASSLTGGNNEKLFF	TGTGCCAGCAGTTTGACAGGGGGCAATAATGAAAAACTGTTTTTT
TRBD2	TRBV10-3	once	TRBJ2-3	CAISEIAGDLTDTQYF	TGTGCCATCAGTGAGATAGCGGGGGACCTCACAGATACGCAGTATTTT
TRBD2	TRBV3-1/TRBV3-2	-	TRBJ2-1	CASSPIRGGGQFF	TGTGCCAGCAGCCCTATCCGCGGGGGTGGGCAGTTCTTC
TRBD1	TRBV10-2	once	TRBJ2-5	CASSLDRAVTQYF	TGCGCCAGCAGTTTAGACAGGGCGGTGACCCAGTACTTC
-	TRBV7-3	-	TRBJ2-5	CASSLTPDQETQYF	TGTGCCAGCAGCTTAACACCAGACCAAGAGACCCAGTACTTC
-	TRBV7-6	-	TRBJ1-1	CASSGSGLVNTEAFF	TGTGCCAGCAGCGGCAGCGGGCTGGTGAACACTGAAGCTTTCTTT
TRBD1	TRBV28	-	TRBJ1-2	CASRQGRGYTF	TGTGCCAGCAGACAGGGGAGAGGCTACACCTTC
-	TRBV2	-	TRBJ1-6	CARSTGPNSPLHF	TGTGCCAGGAGTACAGGGCCTAACTCACCCCTCCACTTT